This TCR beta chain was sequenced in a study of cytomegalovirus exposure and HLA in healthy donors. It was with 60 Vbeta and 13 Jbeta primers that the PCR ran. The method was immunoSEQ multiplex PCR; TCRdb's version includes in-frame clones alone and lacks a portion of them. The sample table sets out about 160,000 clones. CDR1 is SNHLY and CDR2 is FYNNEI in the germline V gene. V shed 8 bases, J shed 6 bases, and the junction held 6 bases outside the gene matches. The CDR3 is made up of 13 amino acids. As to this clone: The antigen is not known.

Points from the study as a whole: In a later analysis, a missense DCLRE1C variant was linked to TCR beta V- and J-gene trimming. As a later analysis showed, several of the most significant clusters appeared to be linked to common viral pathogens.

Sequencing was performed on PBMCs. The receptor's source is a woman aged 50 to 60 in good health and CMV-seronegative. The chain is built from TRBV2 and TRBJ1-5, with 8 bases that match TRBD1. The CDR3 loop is CASQGASSQPQHF. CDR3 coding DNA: TGTGCCAGCCAGGGGGCGAGTAGTCAGCCCCAGCATTTT.